These 24 T cell receptor beta chains came from one sample sequenced in a study of blood T cell repertoires in COVID-19. The table came from immunoSEQ multiplex PCR; TCRdb's copy has only in-frame clones and leaves some out. The profile shows about 160,000 clones, roughly 90% of them singletons. The sequencing sample was made of peripheral blood. Every receptor here comes from a man aged 55 to 70 with acute or convalescent COVID-19.

This clone was observed once. This chain connects TRBV4-3 to TRBJ1-4; D is undetermined. Between the trimmed V and J ends, which lost 1 base and 5 bases, there was a span of 14 bases. The CDR3 is 16 amino acids. The V gene's germline CDR1 is LGHNA and CDR2 YSLEER. CDR3 nucleotide sequence: TGCGCCAGCAGCCAAGGGTTGGGCCGGGGAAATGAAAAACTGTTTTTT. The encoded protein is CASSQGLGRGNEKLFF.

The chain joins TRBV24-1 to TRBJ1-1; weak D call: TRBD1 (5 bases). The germline CDR1 and CDR2 sequences are KGHDR and SFDVKD. V shed 12 bases and J shed 10 bases, with 14 bases lying between them. The CDR3 is 10 amino acids. Here the CDR3 reads CAPGEPGAFF. CDR3 coding DNA: TGTGCCCCGGGGGAGCCCGGAGCTTTCTTT.

The V and J genes are TRBV27 and TRBJ2-7, with D tentatively TRBD1 (5 bases). The V end lost 8 bases, the J end lost 5 bases, and 16 bases lay between the germline ends. This CDR3 contains 13 residues. Germline CDR1 MNHEY, CDR2 SMNVEV (reference sequence). The CDR3 DNA follows: TGTGCCAGCTCTACGCAGGGCTTTAACGAGCAGTACTTC. Its protein product is CASSTQGFNEQYF.

The V and J genes are TRBV24-1 and TRBJ2-3; 8 nucleotides match TRBD1. V lost 5 bases and J lost 3; bases outside the gene matches: 3. Germline assignment: CDR1 KGHDR and CDR2 SFDVKD. The CDR3 totals 14 residues. CDR3 sequence reads: CATSGRGLTDTQYF. DNA for the CDR3: TGTGCCACCAGTGGCAGGGGGCTGACAGATACGCAGTATTTT.

The V gene is TRBV27, the J gene TRBJ1-1; D is ambiguous. Trimming stripped 0 bases from V and 1 base from J, with 6 bases between. The CDR3 runs to 14 residues. Germline V gene sequence: CDR1 MNHEY, CDR2 SMNVEV (reference sequence). The CDR3 DNA follows: TGTGCCAGCAGTTTATCCACAACGAACACTGAAGCTTTCTTT. Translation: CASSLSTTNTEAFF.

J is TRBJ2-7 and V is TRBV24-1, with 11 bases that match TRBD1. J gave up 7 bases and V 9 bases, and 10 bases lay outside the gene matches. CDR1 is KGHDR and CDR2 is SFDVKD in the germline V gene. The CDR3 runs to 14 residues. CDR3 DNA sequence: TGTGCCACCCTTCCCCGGGACAGGGGGAAAGAGCAGTACTTC. This encodes CATLPRDRGKEQYF.

This clone was recorded once. V gene TRBV4-1 combines with J gene TRBJ2-7; D is possibly TRBD1 (6 bases). Trimming stripped 5 bases from V and 0 bases from J, with 17 bases between. This CDR3 is 16 amino acids long. Germline V CDR1 and CDR2: MGHRA, YSYEKL. The CDR3 DNA reads as TGCGCCAGCAGCTACGGTGGGGGACACCTCTCCTACGAGCAGTACTTC. Its protein is CASSYGGGHLSYEQYF.

CDR3 DNA: TGTGCCAGCAGCTTGGGAGGGAACGAGGGAGAGACCCAGTACTTC. Its protein is CASSLGGNEGETQYF. The rearrangement joins TRBV5-5 to TRBJ2-5; a weak D match, TRBD2 (5 bases). Germline V gene data show CDR1 as SGHKS and CDR2 as YYEKEE (reference sequence). The CDR3 covers 15 residues. The germline V and J ends were trimmed by 0 bases and 4 bases, with 13 bases remaining between them.

The chain employs TRBV5-5 and TRBJ1-3; 7 nucleotides align to TRBD1. V lost 4 bases, J lost 1 base, and 5 bases stayed unmatched. Germline V CDR1 and CDR2: SGHKS, YYEKEE (reference sequence). This CDR3 has 15 amino acids. The CDR3 DNA follows: TGTGCCAGCAGCCCACGACAGGGATCTGGAAACACCATATATTTT. Its protein is CASSPRQGSGNTIYF.

V gene TRBV5-1 combines with J gene TRBJ1-2; tentatively, D is TRBD1 (5 bases). CDR3 length equals 14 residues. Germline V gives CDR1 SGHRS, CDR2 YFSETQ. V lost 1 base and J lost 4, with 11 bases in between. The CDR3 nucleotides are TGCGCCAGCAGCTTGACAGCCGGGGGCTATGGCTACACCTTC. This gives the protein CASSLTAGGYGYTF.

This chain joins TRBV7-8 and TRBJ1-5, with D perhaps TRBD1 (6 bases). The CDR3 runs 17 residues. From germline, CDR1 is SGHVS and CDR2 FQNEAQ. The germline V and J ends were trimmed by 1 base and 0 bases, with 13 bases remaining between them. This chain's CDR3 is CASSLGGWGHSNQPQHF. CDR3 in DNA: TGTGCCAGCAGCTTAGGCGGATGGGGACATAGCAATCAGCCCCAGCATTTT.

V and J are TRBV27 and TRBJ2-7, with TRBD2 as a possible D gene (6 bases). Trimming removed 3 bases at V and 3 bases at J, with 9 bases between. This CDR3 region has 13 residues. Germline V CDR1 and CDR2: MNHEY, SMNVEV (reference sequence). The CDR3 region is CASSFRRDYEQYF. CDR3 nucleotide sequence: TGTGCCAGCAGTTTCCGGCGGGACTACGAGCAGTACTTC.

The count of this clone is one. Here the CDR3 reads CASSPDIRQPQHF. The CDR3 bases are TGTGCCAGCAGTCCCGACATAAGGCAGCCCCAGCATTTT. The chain has TRBV12-3 or TRBV12-4 and TRBJ1-5; no clear D gene. This CDR3 has 13 residues. V was cut by 5 bases and J by 7 bases, with 12 bases left in between.

The chain couples TRBV6-1 to TRBJ1-2; D gene unclear. The CDR3 length is 16 residues. V shed 0 bases and J shed 3 bases, with 14 bases lying between them. CDR1 and CDR2 (germline): MNHNS, SASEGT. The CDR3 sequence: CASSEARRESHYGYTF. In nucleotides, the CDR3 is TGTGCCAGCAGTGAAGCGCGTAGGGAGAGCCACTATGGCTACACCTTC.

The chain is built from TRBV12-3 or TRBV12-4 and TRBJ1-1; D gene unclear. The ends were cut back, 1 base at V and 1 base at J, with 4 bases in the middle. This CDR3 region has 13 residues. CDR3 bases: TGTGCCAGCAGTTTAGGCAGGAACACTGAAGCTTTCTTT. This encodes CASSLGRNTEAFF.

The V call is TRBV27, the J call TRBJ2-3, with D unclear. Germline CDR1 reads MNHEY; CDR2 reads SMNVEV (reference sequence). V was trimmed by 3 bases and J by 1 base, leaving 11 bases between them. This CDR3 spans 15 amino acids. CDR3 region: CASSFRSARTDTQYF. In nucleotides, the CDR3 is TGTGCCAGCAGTTTTAGGAGCGCCCGCACAGATACGCAGTATTTT.

This rearrangement joins TRBV30 to TRBJ1-1; unclear D gene. CDR3 length equals 13 residues. Germline CDR1 GTSNPN, CDR2 SVGIG (reference sequence). V lost 8 bases and J lost 3, with 16 bases in between. The CDR3 DNA reads as TGTGCCCTATCCCCAGCCGGGTACACTGAAGCTTTCTTT. This translates into CALSPAGYTEAFF.

The rearrangement links TRBV6-6 to TRBJ1-6, with D tentatively TRBD1 (5 bases). The CDR3 totals 14 residues. Between the trimmed V and J ends, which lost 7 bases and 10 bases, there was a span of 17 bases. The germline V gene has CDR1 MNHNY and CDR2 SVGAGI (reference sequence). The CDR3 is CASMAGGRGSPLHF. DNA of the CDR3: TGTGCCAGCATGGCGGGGGGGAGAGGGTCACCCCTCCACTTT.

As regards this clone: At the DNA level, this CDR3 is encoded by other sequences in the same sample as well. V usage is TRBV7-2 and J usage is TRBJ1-2; D is ambiguous. This CDR3 is built from 13 residues. V was clipped by 1 base and J by 2 bases, with 5 bases between them. Germline V CDR1 and CDR2: SGHTA, FQGNSA. The CDR3 is CASSLGQNYGYTF. CDR3 nucleotide sequence: TGTGCCAGCAGCTTAGGTCAGAACTATGGCTACACCTTC. The variable domain in full, with the rest retrieved from reference TRBV7-2 and TRBJ1-2, is GAGVSQSPSNKVTEKGKDVELRCDPISGHTALYWYRQSLGQGLEFLIYFQGNSAPDKSGLPSDRFSAERTGGSVSTLTIQRTQQEDSAVYLCASSLGQNYGYTFGSGTRLTVV.

The chain recombines TRBV6-5 with TRBJ2-1; 14 nucleotides align to TRBD2. This CDR3 is 15 amino acids long. V trimming: 6 bases; J trimming: 8 bases; junction bases outside the gene matches: 6. Germline assignment: CDR1 MNHEY and CDR2 SVGAGI. CDR3 sequence reads: CASRAGLAGGDEQFF. In nucleotides, the CDR3 is TGTGCCAGCAGGGCTGGACTAGCGGGGGGAGATGAGCAGTTCTTC.

This clone has a handful of counts. V usage is TRBV27 and J usage is TRBJ1-4; no definite D call. Germline CDR1 and CDR2: MNHEY and SMNVEV (reference sequence). With 2 bases removed from V and 5 bases from J, the gap between germline ends came to 12 bases. The CDR3 runs 15 residues. Written as DNA, the CDR3 is TGTGCCAGCAGTTTACTTACAGAGGGAAATGAAAAACTGTTTTTT. Its protein is CASSLLTEGNEKLFF.

This chain connects TRBV11-1 to TRBJ2-2; 13 nucleotides align to TRBD2. The germline CDR1 and CDR2 sequences are SGHAT and FQDESV (reference sequence). CDR3 length: 14 amino acids. After removal of 2 bases from V and 10 bases from J, the junction contained 1 base not matched to a gene. CDR3 loop: CASSLTSGGAELFF. As DNA, the CDR3 is TGTGCCAGCAGCTTAACTAGCGGGGGGGCGGAGCTGTTTTTT.

The V and J genes are TRBV10-1 and TRBJ2-2; D gene ambiguous. This CDR3 has 13 amino acids. The germline V and J ends were trimmed by 6 bases and 7 bases, with 12 bases remaining between them. Germline V CDR1 and CDR2: WNHNN, SYGVQD (reference sequence). The CDR3 is CASRLAEFGELFF. In nucleotides, the CDR3 is TGCGCCAGCAGGTTGGCGGAGTTCGGGGAGCTGTTTTTT.

The chain couples TRBV4-1 to TRBJ2-1; TRBD2 agrees at 15 bases. V lost 2 bases to trimming and J lost 5 bases; unmatched junction nucleotides: 4. CDR1 and CDR2 (germline): MGHRA, YSYEKL. The CDR3 runs to 17 residues. The CDR3: CASSQPGLAGGHNEQFF. DNA for the CDR3: TGCGCCAGCAGCCAACCCGGACTAGCGGGGGGGCACAATGAGCAGTTCTTC.